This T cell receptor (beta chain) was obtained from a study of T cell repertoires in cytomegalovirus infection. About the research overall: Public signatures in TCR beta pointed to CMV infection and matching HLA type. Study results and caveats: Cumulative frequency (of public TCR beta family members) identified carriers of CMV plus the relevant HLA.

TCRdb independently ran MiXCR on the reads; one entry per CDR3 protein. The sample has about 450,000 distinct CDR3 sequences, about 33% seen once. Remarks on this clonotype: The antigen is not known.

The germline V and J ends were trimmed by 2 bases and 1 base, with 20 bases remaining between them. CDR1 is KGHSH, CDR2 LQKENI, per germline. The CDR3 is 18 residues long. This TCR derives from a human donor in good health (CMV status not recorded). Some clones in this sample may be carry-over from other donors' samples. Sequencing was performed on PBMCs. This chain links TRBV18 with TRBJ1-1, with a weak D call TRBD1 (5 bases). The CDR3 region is CASSPKPFRTLRNTEAFF. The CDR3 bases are TGTGCCAGCTCACCAAAGCCCTTCAGGACATTACGGAACACTGAAGCTTTCTTT.